The rows below give T cell receptor beta chains drawn from one sample of a study of response to subunit inactivated influenza vaccine. One entry per CDR3 protein results from TCRdb running MiXCR on the RT-PCR reads. This table has about 190,000 distinct CDR3 sequences, around 15% appearing once. The sample was CD8+ T cells sorted from PBMCs, taken roughly 5 days after vaccination. Receptors were obtained from a man between 50 and 59 years old who received an inactivated influenza vaccine. The CDR3 runs from the conserved cysteine through the conserved F or W. A D gene is named only where the DNA matches it firmly. The size field is filled for only some rows; it gives once, few, many or a size class.

>TRBJ2-5|few|TRBD1|TRBV6-2/TRBV6-3
TGTGCCAGCAATCAGGACAGGGATTTCGGGGAGACCCAGTACTTC
CASNQDRDFGETQYF
>TRBJ1-6|many|-|TRBV4-2
TGTGCCAGCAGCCAATTCGAGGGTTCACCCCTCCACTTT
CASSQFEGSPLHF
>TRBJ1-2|-|-|TRBV29-1
TGCAGCGTTATCTATATTGTTGACTATGGCTACACCTTC
CSVIYIVDYGYTF
>TRBJ2-1|-|-|TRBV4-1
TGCGCCAGCAGCCAAGAGGGGATCCCCGTCGCGGGACCCCCTCACTACTACAATGAGCAGTTCTTC
CASSQEGIPVAGPPHYYNEQFF
>TRBJ1-5|-|-|TRBV11-2
TGTGCCAGCAGCTCAGGGATCGGGAATCAGCCCCAGCATTTT
CASSSGIGNQPQHF
>TRBJ2-1|few|-|TRBV6-2/TRBV6-3
TGTGCCAGCAGCCATGTAACGGGGTCCTGGGGGAATGAGCAGTTCTTC
CASSHVTGSWGNEQFF
>TRBJ2-7|few|-|TRBV4-3
TGCGCCAGCAGCCAAGAATTGGGTGAACCTAGCTCCTACGAGCAGTACTTC
CASSQELGEPSSYEQYF
>TRBJ2-2|few|TRBD2|TRBV4-2
TGTGCCAGCAGCCCATTAGCGGGGGGGGCCGGGGAGCTGTTTTTT
CASSPLAGGAGELFF
>TRBJ2-7|-|-|TRBV7-9
TGTGCCAGCAGCTTAGGACCCCGTTACGAGCAGTACTTC
CASSLGPRYEQYF
>TRBJ2-1|-|TRBD2|TRBV27
TGTGCCAGCAGTGACCTCCGGACTAGCTACAATGAGCAGTTCTTC
CASSDLRTSYNEQFF
>TRBJ2-1|few|-|TRBV27
TGTGCCAGCAGTTTCCTACTAGCTGGGGGGGGCCCCAGCAATGAGCAGTTCTTC
CASSFLLAGGGPSNEQFF
>TRBJ2-5|-|TRBD2|TRBV6-5
TGTGCCAGCAGTTACCGCTACGGGGGGGCGGGAGAGACCCAGTACTTC
CASSYRYGGAGETQYF
>TRBJ2-7|-|TRBD1|TRBV29-1
TGCAGCGTAGCGACAGGGGATAGTTACGAGCAGTACTTC
CSVATGDSYEQYF
>TRBJ2-2|few|TRBD1|TRBV29-1
TGCAGCGTTGTAGGGACAGGGCTAAACACCGGGGAGCTGTTTTTT
CSVVGTGLNTGELFF
>TRBJ2-1|few|TRBD2|TRBV13
TGTGCCAGCAGCCCCAAGACTAGCTCTCGGGAGCAGTTCTTC
CASSPKTSSREQFF
>TRBJ2-7|-|TRBD2|TRBV20-1
TGCAGTGCTACGGGGGGACGGGTGGCGGGCGAGCAGTACTTC
CSATGGRVAGEQYF
>TRBJ2-1|few|-|TRBV29-1
TGCAGCGTTGAAGAAGGGGCCCATGAGCAGTTCTTC
CSVEEGAHEQFF
>TRBJ1-3|few|-|TRBV6-1
TGTGCCAGCAGCCCCGGATTCTCTGGAAACACCATATATTTT
CASSPGFSGNTIYF
>TRBJ2-1|few|-|TRBV29-1
TGCAGCGTTGAATTGGGGGCGGGAGCTACCTACAATGAGCAGTTCTTC
CSVELGAGATYNEQFF
>TRBJ2-1|-|TRBD2|TRBV6-2/TRBV6-3
TGTGCCAGCAGTTACTCCGGGGGGGCCACCTATGAGCAGTTCTTC
CASSYSGGATYEQFF
>TRBJ2-1|few|-|TRBV3-1
TGTGCCAGCAGCCCGGGACCTTCGACGATCAATGAGCAGTTCTTC
CASSPGPSTINEQFF
>TRBJ2-5|medium-sized|-|TRBV2
TGTGCCAGCAAGCAGGGCGGATGGGGAGAGACCCAGTACTTC
CASKQGGWGETQYF
>TRBJ2-1|-|TRBD1|TRBV4-3
TGCGCCAGCAGCCAAGGACAGGGGATTGGCAATGAGCAGTTCTTC
CASSQGQGIGNEQFF
>TRBJ2-2|few|-|TRBV11-1
TGTGCCAGCACCGCTTGGGACACCGGGGAGCTGTTTTTT
CASTAWDTGELFF
>TRBJ2-7|few|TRBD1|TRBV4-3
TGCGCCAGCAGCCAAGGGACAGGTCTCCACGAGCAGTACTTC
CASSQGTGLHEQYF
>TRBJ2-1|few|TRBD2|TRBV11-1
TGTGCCAGCAGCACCCGGGACCTAGCGGCCCAAATCGGCTTCTACAATGAGCAGTTCTTC
CASSTRDLAAQIGFYNEQFF
>TRBJ1-1|few|-|TRBV6-2/TRBV6-3
TGTGCCAGCAGTTACTCCCCCGGGGCGAACACTGAAGCTTTCTTT
CASSYSPGANTEAFF
>TRBJ2-3|-|-|TRBV11-2
TGTGCCAGCAATAACGTGGCAGATACGCAGTATTTT
CASNNVADTQYF
>TRBJ2-7|-|-|TRBV13
TGTGCCAGCAGCTTGGGGGGACGGACCCCCTACGAGCAGTACTTC
CASSLGGRTPYEQYF
>TRBJ1-1|many|TRBD1|TRBV25-1
TGTGCCAGCAGTGAAATAGGACAGGGGTTATTGAACACTGAAGCTTTCTTT
CASSEIGQGLLNTEAFF
>TRBJ1-5|-|-|TRBV12-3/TRBV12-4
TGTGCCAGCAGTTTGTCTGACGGTAATCAGCCCCAGCATTTT
CASSLSDGNQPQHF
>TRBJ2-1|-|-|TRBV28
TGTGCCAGCAGTGAGTCGCGGGCCCCGGATGAGCAGTTCTTC
CASSESRAPDEQFF
>TRBJ2-2|few|-|TRBV7-8
TGTGCCAGCAGCTTGGGGGTGTACGGGAACACCGGGGAGCTGTTTTTT
CASSLGVYGNTGELFF
>TRBJ2-5|-|TRBD1|TRBV25-1
TGTGCCAGCAGTGAATTGGGACAGCAAGAGACCCAGTACTTC
CASSELGQQETQYF
>TRBJ2-7|-|-|TRBV7-9
TGTGCCAGCAGCCCTGAATACGAGCAGTACTTC
CASSPEYEQYF
>TRBJ2-3|-|-|TRBV27
TGTGCCAGCAGTTCATGGACCCCCCTTGATCTCGGTACGCAGTATTTT
CASSSWTPLDLGTQYF
>TRBJ1-2|many|TRBD1|TRBV12-3/TRBV12-4
TGTGCCAGCAGTTCCCCGACAGGGCCAGGCTACACCTTC
CASSSPTGPGYTF
>TRBJ2-1|few|TRBD1|TRBV7-9
TGTGCCAGCAGCTTAGAAGTGGGACAGGGGAATGGTGAGCAGTTCTTC
CASSLEVGQGNGEQFF
>TRBJ1-1|few|-|TRBV4-3
TGCGCCAGCAGCCAAGGGACGGGGACGGCTGAAGCTTTCTTT
CASSQGTGTAEAFF
>TRBJ2-1|many|TRBD1|TRBV11-2
TGTGCCAGCAGCTTAAGGGTACAGGGGTCGAATGAGCAGTTCTTC
CASSLRVQGSNEQFF
>TRBJ2-3|few|TRBD1|TRBV28
TGTGCCAGCAGTCTCCGGACAGGGGGCGCGGGAGATACGCAGTATTTT
CASSLRTGGAGDTQYF
>TRBJ2-3|-|-|TRBV20-1
TGCAGTGCTACCGGACAGTCCACAGATACGCAGTATTTT
CSATGQSTDTQYF
>TRBJ2-7|-|-|TRBV18
TGTGCCAGCTCACCGGGCAGGGTAACCCTTACCTACGAGCAGTACTTC
CASSPGRVTLTYEQYF
>TRBJ2-7|-|-|TRBV11-2
TGTGCCAGCAGCTTGAGGTATGGCTACGAGCAGTACTTC
CASSLRYGYEQYF
>TRBJ1-3|-|TRBD1|TRBV5-1
TGCGCCAGCAGCTCTCAGGACAGGGGCTCTGGAAACACCATATATTTT
CASSSQDRGSGNTIYF
>TRBJ2-2|-|-|TRBV28
TGTGCCAGCCTCAGGGGAACCGGGGAGCTGTTTTTT
CASLRGTGELFF
>TRBJ1-1|many|-|TRBV29-1
TGCAGCGTTGAAGATCCGGGGGCGTTCACTGAAGCTTTCTTT
CSVEDPGAFTEAFF
>TRBJ2-5|-|-|TRBV12-3/TRBV12-4
TGTGCCAGCAGTTCCACCAGGGGAAGGGAGACCCAGTACTTC
CASSSTRGRETQYF
>TRBJ2-7|-|TRBD1|TRBV28
TGTGCCAGCAGTCCCGGGACAGCCAGCGACTACTCGAAGTTCGACGAGCAGTACTTC
CASSPGTASDYSKFDEQYF
>TRBJ2-7|-|TRBD2|TRBV24-1
TGTGCCACCAGTGAGCCCGGGACTAGCAGCGAGCAGTACTTC
CATSEPGTSSEQYF
>TRBJ2-1|-|-|TRBV29-1
TGCAGCGGTGACGGGGGCTCCTACAATGAGCAGTTCTTC
CSGDGGSYNEQFF
>TRBJ2-5|-|-|TRBV20-1
TGCAGTGCCTTCTCAACCAAAATTAGAGGGGCCTGGGCAGAGACCCAGTACTTC
CSAFSTKIRGAWAETQYF
>TRBJ1-1|few|-|TRBV19
TGTGCCAGTAGGGGTGCGGAAGCTTTCTTT
CASRGAEAFF
>TRBJ2-7|once|-|TRBV14
TGTGCCAGCAGCTGGACAGTAAGGGCTGAGCAGTACTTC
CASSWTVRAEQYF
>TRBJ2-7|few|-|TRBV7-2
TGTGCCAGCAGCTTAGCGGATTTTCGGATGGACGCCCCCGAGCAGTACTTC
CASSLADFRMDAPEQYF
>TRBJ2-1|-|-|TRBV12-3/TRBV12-4
TGTGCCAGCACCCTTGGGAATGAGCAGTTCTTC
CASTLGNEQFF
>TRBJ2-7|few|-|TRBV6-5
TGTGCCAGCAGTTACTCGGGGCACGGTCTTTTTTACGAGCAGTACTTC
CASSYSGHGLFYEQYF
>TRBJ2-5|-|TRBD2|TRBV10-2
TGCGCCAGCAGCTTTACTCCGGGACTAGCGGATACCCAAGAGACCCAGTACTTC
CASSFTPGLADTQETQYF